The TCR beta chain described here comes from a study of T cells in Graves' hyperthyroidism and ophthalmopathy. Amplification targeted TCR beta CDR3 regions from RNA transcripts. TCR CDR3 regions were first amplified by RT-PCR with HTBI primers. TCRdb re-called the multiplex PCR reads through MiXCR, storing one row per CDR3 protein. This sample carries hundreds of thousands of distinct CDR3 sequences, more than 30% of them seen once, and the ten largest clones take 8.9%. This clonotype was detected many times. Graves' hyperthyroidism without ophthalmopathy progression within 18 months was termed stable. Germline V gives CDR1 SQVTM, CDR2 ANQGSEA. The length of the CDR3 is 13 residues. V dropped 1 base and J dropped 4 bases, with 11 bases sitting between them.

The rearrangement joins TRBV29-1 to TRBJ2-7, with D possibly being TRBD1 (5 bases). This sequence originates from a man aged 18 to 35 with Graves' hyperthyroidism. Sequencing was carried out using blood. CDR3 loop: CSVEVAAGYEQYF. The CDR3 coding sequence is TGCAGCGTTGAAGTCGCCGCAGGGTACGAGCAGTACTTC.